This TCR beta chain was profiled in a study of PD-1 blockade in classical Hodgkin lymphoma. Study-level information: Nivolumab was given intravenously to patients at 3 mg/kg every 2 weeks.

The time point here: cycle 4 day 1 (C4D1), after about 6 weeks of nivolumab. No patient escaped relapse after autologous stem cell transplantation, and brentuximab vedotin exposure varied. It was by magnetic negative selection that CD4+ T cells were purified from thawed PBMCs. Germline V lookup: CDR1 MGHRA, CDR2 YSYEKL. CDR3 length: 15 amino acids. Unmatched junction bases numbered 8, after V lost 4 bases and J lost 3 bases. Sequencing used immunoSEQ multiplex PCR; TCRdb keeps in-frame clones, though not all of them. The sample yields around 18,000 clones, around 70% seen once. Broader study findings: In CD4+ cells, TCR diversity went up significantly by C4D1, but in CD8+ cells it did not. With respect to the repertoire differences, their causes, possibly disease activity or prior therapy, remain undefined. Patients excluded were those beginning nivolumab under 1 year after ASCT.

Points on this clone: No antigen is known for it.

The origin of this receptor is a human donor with classical Hodgkin lymphoma. Specimen: CD4+ T cells from blood, collected before the fourth cycle of nivolumab. This chain joins TRBV4-1 and TRBJ2-5; TRBD2 aligns across 7 bases. CDR3: CASSRGDYQKETQYF. DNA of the CDR3: TGCGCCAGCAGCCGAGGGGACTACCAGAAAGAGACCCAGTACTTC.